In its sample, the clone carrying this T cell receptor (beta chain) was seen a few times. What it binds is not known. The germline CDR1 and CDR2 sequences are SNHLY and FYNNEI. The V gene lost 7 bases and the J gene lost 1 base, with 13 bases spanning the gap. The CDR3 covers 15 residues. The data originate from a study of CD8 T cells in ankylosing spondylitis. Study-wide results and caveats: Reported data indicate significant enrichment of disease-linked clones within matched ankylosing spondylitis synovial fluid.

TCRdb recomputed calls from the 5' RACE reads with MiXCR, one row per CDR3 protein. The table includes about 340,000 distinct CDR3 sequences, 14% to 15% detected once. This sequence joins TRBV2 and TRBJ2-2, with D possibly matching TRBD2 (5 bases). The TCR comes from a male donor with ankylosing spondylitis or in good health (not recorded which). The sequencing input was blood, either unsorted or a sorted T cell fraction (not recorded which). CDR3 amino acids: CASTVGLVNTGELFF. The CDR3 DNA reads as TGTGCCAGCACCGTAGGACTGGTGAACACCGGGGAGCTGTTTTTT.